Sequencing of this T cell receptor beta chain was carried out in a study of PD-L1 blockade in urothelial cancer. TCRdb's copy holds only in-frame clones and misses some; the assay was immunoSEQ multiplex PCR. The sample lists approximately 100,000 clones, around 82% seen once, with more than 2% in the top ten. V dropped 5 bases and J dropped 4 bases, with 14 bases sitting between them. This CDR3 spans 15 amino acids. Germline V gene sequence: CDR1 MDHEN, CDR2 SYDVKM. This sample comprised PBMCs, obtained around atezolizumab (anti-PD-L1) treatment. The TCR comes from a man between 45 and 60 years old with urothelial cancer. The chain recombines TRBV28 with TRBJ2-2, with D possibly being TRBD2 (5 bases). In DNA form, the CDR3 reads TGTGCCAGCAGTACCCGCCGGGCGGGCACCGGGGAGCTGTTTTTT. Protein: CASSTRRAGTGELFF.